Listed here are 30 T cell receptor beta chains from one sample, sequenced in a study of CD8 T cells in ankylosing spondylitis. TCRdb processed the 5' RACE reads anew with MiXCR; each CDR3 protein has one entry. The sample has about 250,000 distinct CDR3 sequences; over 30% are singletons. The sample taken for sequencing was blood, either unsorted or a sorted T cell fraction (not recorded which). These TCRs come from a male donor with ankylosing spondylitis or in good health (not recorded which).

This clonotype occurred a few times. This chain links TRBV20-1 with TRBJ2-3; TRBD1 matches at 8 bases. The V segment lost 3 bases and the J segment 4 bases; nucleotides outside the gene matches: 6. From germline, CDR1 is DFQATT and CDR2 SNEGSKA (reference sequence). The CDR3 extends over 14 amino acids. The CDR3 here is CSASGQGSADTQYF. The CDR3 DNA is TGCAGTGCTAGTGGACAGGGCAGCGCAGATACGCAGTATTTT.

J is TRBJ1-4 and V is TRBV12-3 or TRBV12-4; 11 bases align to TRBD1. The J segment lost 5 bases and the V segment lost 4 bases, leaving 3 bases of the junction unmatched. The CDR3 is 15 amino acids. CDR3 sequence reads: CASSSGTGGNEKLFF. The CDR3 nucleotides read TGTGCCAGCAGTTCCGGGACAGGGGGGAATGAAAAACTGTTTTTT.

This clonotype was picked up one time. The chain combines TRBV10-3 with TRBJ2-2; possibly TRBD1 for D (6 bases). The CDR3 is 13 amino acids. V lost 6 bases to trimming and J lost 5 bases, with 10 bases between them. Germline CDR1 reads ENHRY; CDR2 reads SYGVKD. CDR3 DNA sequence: TGTGCCATCAGGGGGCAGGGGACCGGGGAGCTGTTTTTT. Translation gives CAIRGQGTGELFF.

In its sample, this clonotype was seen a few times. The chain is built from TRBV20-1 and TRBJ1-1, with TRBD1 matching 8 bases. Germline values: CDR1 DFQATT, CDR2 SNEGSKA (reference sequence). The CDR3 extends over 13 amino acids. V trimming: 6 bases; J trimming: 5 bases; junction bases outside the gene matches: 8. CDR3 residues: CSAHGTGHTEAFF. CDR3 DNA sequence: TGCAGTGCGCATGGGACAGGTCATACTGAAGCTTTCTTT.

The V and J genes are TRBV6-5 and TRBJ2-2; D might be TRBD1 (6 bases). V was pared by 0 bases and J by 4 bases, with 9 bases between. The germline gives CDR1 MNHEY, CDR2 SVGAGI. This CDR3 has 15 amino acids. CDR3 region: CASSYSPDSTGELFF. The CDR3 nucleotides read TGTGCCAGCAGTTACTCTCCGGACAGCACCGGGGAGCTGTTTTTT.

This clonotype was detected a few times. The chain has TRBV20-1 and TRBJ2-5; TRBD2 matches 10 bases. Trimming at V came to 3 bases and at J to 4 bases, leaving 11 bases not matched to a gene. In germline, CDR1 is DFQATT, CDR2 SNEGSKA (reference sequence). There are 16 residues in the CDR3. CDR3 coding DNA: TGCAGTGCTAGTAGCCTAAGCGGGGGGGGATTAGAGACCCAGTACTTC. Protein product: CSASSLSGGGLETQYF.

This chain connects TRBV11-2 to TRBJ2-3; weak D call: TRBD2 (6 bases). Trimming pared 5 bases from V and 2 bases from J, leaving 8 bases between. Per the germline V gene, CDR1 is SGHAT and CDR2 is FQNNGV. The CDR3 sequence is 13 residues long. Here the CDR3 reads CASSRDFTDTQYF. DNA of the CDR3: TGTGCCAGCAGCCGGGACTTCACAGATACGCAGTATTTT.

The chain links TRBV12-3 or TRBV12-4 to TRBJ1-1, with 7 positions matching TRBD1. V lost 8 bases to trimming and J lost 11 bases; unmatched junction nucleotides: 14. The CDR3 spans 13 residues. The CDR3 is CASVDTPRGLAFF. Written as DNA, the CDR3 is TGTGCCAGCGTTGATACCCCGAGGGGGCTTGCTTTCTTT.

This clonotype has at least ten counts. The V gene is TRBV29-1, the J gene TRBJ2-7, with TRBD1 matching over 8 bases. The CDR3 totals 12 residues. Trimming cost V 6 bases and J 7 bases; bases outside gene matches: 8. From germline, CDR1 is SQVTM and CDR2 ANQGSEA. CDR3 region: CSVAGTGREQYF. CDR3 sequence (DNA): TGCAGCGTCGCCGGGACAGGAAGAGAGCAGTACTTC.

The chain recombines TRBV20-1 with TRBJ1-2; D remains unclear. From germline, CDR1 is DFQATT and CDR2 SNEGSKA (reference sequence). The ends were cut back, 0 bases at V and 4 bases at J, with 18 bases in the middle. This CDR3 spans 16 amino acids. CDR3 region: CSARDGGPLRGYGYTF. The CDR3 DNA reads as TGCAGTGCTAGAGATGGTGGGCCGCTGAGAGGCTATGGCTACACCTTC.

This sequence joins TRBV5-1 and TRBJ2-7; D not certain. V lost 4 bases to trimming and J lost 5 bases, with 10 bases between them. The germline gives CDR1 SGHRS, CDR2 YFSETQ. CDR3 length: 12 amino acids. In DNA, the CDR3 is TGCGCCAGCAGCGCAACAACCGACGAGCAGTACTTC. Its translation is CASSATTDEQYF.

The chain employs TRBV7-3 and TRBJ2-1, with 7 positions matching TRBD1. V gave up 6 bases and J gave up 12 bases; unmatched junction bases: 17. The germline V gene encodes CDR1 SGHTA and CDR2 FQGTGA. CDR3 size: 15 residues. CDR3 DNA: TGTGCCAGCAGTTACATACGGGCAGGGGGAGAGGGGCAGTTCTTC. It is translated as CASSYIRAGGEGQFF.

The DNA of the CDR3 is TGTGCCGGGGCTGGGTCACCTTCCTACGAGCAGTACTTC. Protein sequence: CAGAGSPSYEQYF. This rearrangement joins TRBV10-3 to TRBJ2-7; D is perhaps TRBD1 (5 bases). The V gene lost 11 bases and the J gene lost 1 base, with 15 bases spanning the gap. CDR3 length: 13 amino acids. Germline V lookup: CDR1 ENHRY, CDR2 SYGVKD.

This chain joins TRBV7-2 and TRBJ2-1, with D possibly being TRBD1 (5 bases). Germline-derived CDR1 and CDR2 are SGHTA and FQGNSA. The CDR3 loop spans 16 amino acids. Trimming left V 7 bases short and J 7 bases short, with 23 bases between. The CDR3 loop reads CASIQSVARGANEQFF. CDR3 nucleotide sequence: TGTGCCAGCATCCAATCCGTGGCAAGGGGTGCGAATGAGCAGTTCTTC.

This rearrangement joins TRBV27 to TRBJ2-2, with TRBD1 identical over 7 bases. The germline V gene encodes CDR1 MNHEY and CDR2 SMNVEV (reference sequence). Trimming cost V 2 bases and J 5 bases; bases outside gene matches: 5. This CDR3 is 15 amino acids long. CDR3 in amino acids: CASSLMTGITGELFF. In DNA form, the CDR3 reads TGTGCCAGCAGTTTAATGACAGGGATAACCGGGGAGCTGTTTTTT.

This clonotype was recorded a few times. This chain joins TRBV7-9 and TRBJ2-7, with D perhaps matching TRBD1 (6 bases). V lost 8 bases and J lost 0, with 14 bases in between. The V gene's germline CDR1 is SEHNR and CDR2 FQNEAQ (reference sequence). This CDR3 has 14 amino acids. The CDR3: CASGFWTDSYEQYF. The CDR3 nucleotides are TGTGCCAGCGGGTTCTGGACAGACTCCTACGAGCAGTACTTC.

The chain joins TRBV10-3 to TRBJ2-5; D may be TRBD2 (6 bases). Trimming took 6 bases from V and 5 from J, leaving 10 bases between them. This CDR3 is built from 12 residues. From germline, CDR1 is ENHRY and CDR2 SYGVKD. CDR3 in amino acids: CAIREGGETQYF. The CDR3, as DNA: TGTGCCATCAGAGAAGGAGGGGAGACCCAGTACTTC.

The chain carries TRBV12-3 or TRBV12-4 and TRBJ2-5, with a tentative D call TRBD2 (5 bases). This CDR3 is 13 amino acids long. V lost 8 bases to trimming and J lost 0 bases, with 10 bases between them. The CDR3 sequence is CASGGIHQETQYF. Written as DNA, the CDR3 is TGTGCCAGCGGAGGAATTCACCAAGAGACCCAGTACTTC.

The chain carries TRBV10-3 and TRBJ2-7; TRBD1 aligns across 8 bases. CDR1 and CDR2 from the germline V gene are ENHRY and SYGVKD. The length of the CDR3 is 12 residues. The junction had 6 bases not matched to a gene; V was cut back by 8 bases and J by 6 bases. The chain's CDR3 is CAISGQGLEQYF. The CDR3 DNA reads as TGTGCCATCTCTGGACAGGGCCTCGAGCAGTACTTC.

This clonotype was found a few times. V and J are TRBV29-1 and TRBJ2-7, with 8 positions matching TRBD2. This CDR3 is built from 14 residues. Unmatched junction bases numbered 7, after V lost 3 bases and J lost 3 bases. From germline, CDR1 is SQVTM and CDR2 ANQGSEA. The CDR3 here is CSVDLVAGGYEQYF. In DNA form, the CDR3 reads TGCAGCGTTGATCTGGTGGCGGGGGGCTACGAGCAGTACTTC.

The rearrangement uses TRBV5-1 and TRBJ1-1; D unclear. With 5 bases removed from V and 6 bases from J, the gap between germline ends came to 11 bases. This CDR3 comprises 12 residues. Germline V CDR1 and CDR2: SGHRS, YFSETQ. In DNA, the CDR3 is TGCGCCAGCAGTGGCCAGACTTCTGAAGCTTTCTTT. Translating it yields CASSGQTSEAFF.

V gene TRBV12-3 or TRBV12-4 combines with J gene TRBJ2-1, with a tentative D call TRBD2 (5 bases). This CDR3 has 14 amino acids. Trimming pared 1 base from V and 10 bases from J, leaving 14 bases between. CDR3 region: CASSLGSGSGEQFF. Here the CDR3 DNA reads TGTGCCAGCAGTTTAGGGTCCGGGTCGGGGGAGCAGTTCTTC.

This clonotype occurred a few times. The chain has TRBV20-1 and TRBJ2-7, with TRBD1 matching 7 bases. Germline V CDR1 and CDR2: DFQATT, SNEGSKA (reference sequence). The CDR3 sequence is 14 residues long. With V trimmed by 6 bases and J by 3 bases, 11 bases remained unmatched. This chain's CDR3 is CSALGTVDRYEQYF. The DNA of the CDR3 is TGCAGTGCGCTAGGGACAGTTGACCGCTACGAGCAGTACTTC.

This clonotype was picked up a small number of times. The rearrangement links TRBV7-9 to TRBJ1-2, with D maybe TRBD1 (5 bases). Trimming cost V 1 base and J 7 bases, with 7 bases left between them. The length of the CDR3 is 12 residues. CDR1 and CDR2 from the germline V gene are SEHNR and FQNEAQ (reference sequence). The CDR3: CASSLDRFGYTF. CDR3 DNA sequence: TGTGCCAGCAGCTTAGACAGGTTTGGCTACACCTTC. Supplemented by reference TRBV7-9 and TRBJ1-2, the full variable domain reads DTGVSQNPRHKITKRGQNVTFRCDPISEHNRLYWYRQTLGQGPEFLTYFQNEAQLEKSRLLSDRFSAERPKGSFSTLEIQRTEQGDSAMYLCASSLDRFGYTFGSGTRLTVV.

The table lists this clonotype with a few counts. The DNA of the CDR3 is TGCAGTGCTAGGAGGACAGGAGGGACAGATACGCAGTATTTT. It codes for CSARRTGGTDTQYF. This sequence joins TRBV20-1 and TRBJ2-3; TRBD1 might be the D (7 bases). The CDR3 runs 14 residues. V was cut by 3 bases and J by 3 bases, with 13 bases left in between. Germline V CDR1 and CDR2: DFQATT, SNEGSKA (reference sequence).

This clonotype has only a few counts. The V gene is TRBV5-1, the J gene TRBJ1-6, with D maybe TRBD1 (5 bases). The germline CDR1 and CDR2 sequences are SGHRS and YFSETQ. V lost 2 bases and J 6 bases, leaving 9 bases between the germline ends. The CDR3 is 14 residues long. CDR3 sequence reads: CASSFAQANSPLHF. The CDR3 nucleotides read TGCGCCAGCAGCTTTGCACAGGCTAATTCACCCCTCCACTTT.

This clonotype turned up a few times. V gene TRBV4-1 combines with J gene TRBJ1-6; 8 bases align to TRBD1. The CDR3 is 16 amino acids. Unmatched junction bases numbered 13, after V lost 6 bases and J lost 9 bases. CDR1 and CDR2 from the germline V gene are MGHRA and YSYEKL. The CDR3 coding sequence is TGCGCCAGCAGAACACAGGACAGGGCGGTCAGTTCACCCCTCCACTTT. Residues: CASRTQDRAVSSPLHF.

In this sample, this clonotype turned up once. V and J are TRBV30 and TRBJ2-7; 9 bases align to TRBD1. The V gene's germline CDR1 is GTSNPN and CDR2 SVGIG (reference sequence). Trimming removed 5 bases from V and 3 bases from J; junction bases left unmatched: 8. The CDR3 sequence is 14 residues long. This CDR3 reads CAWGLGQGVYEQYF. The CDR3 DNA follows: TGTGCCTGGGGCCTGGGACAGGGAGTCTACGAGCAGTACTTC.

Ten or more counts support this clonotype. CDR3 amino acids: CASSLGQDAEQYF. CDR3 bases: TGCGCCAGCAGCTTGGGCCAGGACGCCGAGCAGTACTTC. The chain is built from TRBV5-1 and TRBJ2-7, with D hard to call. Looked up from germline, CDR1 is SGHRS and CDR2 is YFSETQ. The V and J ends lost 0 bases and 6 bases respectively, with 10 bases between them. The length of the CDR3 is 13 residues.

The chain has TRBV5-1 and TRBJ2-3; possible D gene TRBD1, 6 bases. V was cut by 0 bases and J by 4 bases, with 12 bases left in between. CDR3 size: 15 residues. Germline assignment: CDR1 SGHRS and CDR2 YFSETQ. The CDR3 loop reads CASSLDGQYSDTQYF. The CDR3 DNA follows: TGCGCCAGCAGCTTGGACGGACAGTACTCAGATACGCAGTATTTT.